Listed below are T cell receptor beta chains from one sample, sequenced in a study of human T cells and chemical hapten exposure. TCRdb recomputed calls from the RACE reads with MiXCR, one row per CDR3 protein. The sample records under 450,000 distinct CDR3 sequences, 4% to 5.5% being singletons. The sequencing used whole blood, collected in connection with sensitization to the hapten diphenylcyclopropenone (DPC). The receptor set was obtained from a woman between 45 and 65 years old with alopecia areata. Some clones in this sample may be carry-over from other donors' samples. CDR3s include the opening cysteine and the closing phenylalanine or tryptophan. Each record gives: CDR3 protein, V gene.

CDR3: CASSWGWRSQETQYF
V: TRBV27

CDR3: CASSDGDYQETQYF
V: TRBV9

CDR3: CASSMTSGSRNEQFF
V: TRBV19

CDR3: CASSLGQGEVTDTQYF
V: TRBV7-9

CDR3: CSVWGQGATEEQYF
V: TRBV29-1

CDR3: CSATDYAEAEKLFF
V: TRBV20-1

CDR3: CSARDGAGGTEAFF
V: TRBV20-1

CDR3: CASSQQGGEQYF
V: TRBV6-5

CDR3: CASRASLGAMDEKLFF
V: TRBV4-1

CDR3: CASSLDQASTDTQYF
V: TRBV5-1

CDR3: CASSFSSGGNQPQHF
V: TRBV12-3/TRBV12-4

CDR3: CASKSQGENTEAFF
V: TRBV10-2

CDR3: CASNRGGRDEAFF
V: TRBV7-2

CDR3: CASSLSQGDYGYTF
V: TRBV28

CDR3: CASSLVGMRTDTQYF
V: TRBV5-1

CDR3: CASSFATSQETQYF
V: TRBV5-6

CDR3: CASSAGLSPSYNEQFF
V: TRBV11-3

CDR3: CASTTTRLAGGRTQYF
V: TRBV12-3/TRBV12-4